These 10 T cell receptor beta chains originate from one sample sequenced in a study of OX40 agonist ivuxolimab in advanced cancers. Library creation used the immunoSEQ multiplex PCR assay. Not all clones reach the TCRdb copy of this immuneACCESS table, which keeps in-frame sequences only. Checked studies attribute under half of the gap to unresolved V genes and leave the rest unexplained. The sample table holds 45,000 to 65,000 clones, of which approximately 82% were seen once. 3.5% to 4.5% of the sample lies in the top ten. Source: CD4+ or CD8+ T cells sorted from blood, taken in a trial of the OX40 agonist ivuxolimab. The receptor set was obtained from an adult with an advanced solid tumor such as melanoma, head and neck, liver or kidney cancer.

This rearrangement joins TRBV10-1 to TRBJ2-5; 11 nucleotides match TRBD2. The V gene end was trimmed by 0 bases and the J gene end by 5 bases; junction bases not matched to a gene: 11. CDR3 length: 18 amino acids. Germline CDR1 WNHNN, CDR2 SYGVQD (reference sequence). The CDR3, as DNA: TGCGCCAGCAGTGAGTCGAAGTTAGCGGGAGGGGGCCTTGAGACCCAGTACTTC. Protein: CASSESKLAGGGLETQYF.

The genes are TRBV7-3 and TRBJ2-7; 12 bases fit TRBD2. The germline CDR1 and CDR2 sequences are SGHTA and FQGTGA. With V trimmed by 5 bases and J by 2 bases, 7 bases remained unmatched. The CDR3 has 16 residues. Written as DNA, the CDR3 is TGTGCCAGCAGCCCCGGACGGACTAGCGGGGCCTACGAGCAGTACTTC. It yields the protein CASSPGRTSGAYEQYF.

In DNA, the CDR3 is TGTGCCAGCAGTTTCTACAGGGGTTTAGGCAATCAGCCCCAGCATTTT. Translating it yields CASSFYRGLGNQPQHF. This rearrangement joins TRBV27 to TRBJ1-5; 7 bases line up with TRBD1. The germline V gene has CDR1 MNHEY and CDR2 SMNVEV (reference sequence). The ends lost 3 bases at V and 2 bases at J; junction bases unmatched: 7. The CDR3 length is 16 residues.

The table lists this clone with a count of one. V and J are TRBV4-1 and TRBJ1-2; D is perhaps TRBD1 (5 bases). The V end was cut by 1 base, the J end by 4 bases, with 13 bases between. CDR3 size: 15 residues. CDR1 and CDR2 from the germline V gene are MGHRA and YSYEKL. CDR3: CASSQVIQALYGYTF. The DNA of the CDR3 is TGCGCCAGCAGCCAAGTCATACAGGCCCTCTATGGCTACACCTTC.

This chain links TRBV11-3 with TRBJ2-1; possibly TRBD1 or TRBD2 for D (6 bases each). From germline, CDR1 is SGHNT and CDR2 YENEEA. The CDR3 spans 13 residues. The V end lost 4 bases, the J end lost 7 bases, and 11 bases lay between the germline ends. CDR3 in amino acids: CASSSRGGNEQFF. The CDR3 nucleotides read TGTGCCAGCAGCTCTCGAGGGGGGAATGAGCAGTTCTTC. The variable domain in full, with the rest retrieved from reference TRBV11-3 and TRBJ2-1, is EAGVVQSPRYKIIEKKQPVAFWCNPISGHNTLYWYLQNLGQGPELLIRYENEEAVDDSQLPKDRFSAERLKGVDSTLKIQPAELGDSAVYLCASSSRGGNEQFFGPGTRLTVL.

The chain employs TRBV30 and TRBJ1-5; 9 bases fit TRBD1. V dropped 2 bases and J dropped 6; count of bases not matched to a gene: 5. Germline CDR1 GTSNPN, CDR2 SVGIG (reference sequence). CDR3 length: 14 amino acids. The CDR3 sequence: CAWSLTGGGQPQHF. Written as DNA, the CDR3 is TGTGCCTGGAGTTTGACAGGGGGAGGTCAGCCCCAGCATTTT. Filled out from reference TRBV30 and TRBJ1-5, the complete variable domain reads SQTIHQWPATLVQPVGSPLSLECTVEGTSNPNLYWYRQAAGRGLQLLFYSVGIGQISSEVPQNLSASRPQDRQFILSSKKLLLSDSGFYLCAWSLTGGGQPQHFGDGTRLSIL.

The chain couples TRBV10-1 to TRBJ2-3, with 11 nucleotides matching TRBD2. Germline CDR1 and CDR2: WNHNN and SYGVQD (reference sequence). With 2 bases clipped from V and 7 bases from J, the junction kept 5 bases outside the gene matches. This CDR3 region has 15 residues. This chain's CDR3 is CASSEPSGRPYTQYF. DNA for the CDR3: TGCGCCAGCAGTGAGCCTAGCGGGAGGCCGTATACGCAGTATTTT.

This clone occurred once. The CDR3 bases are TGTGCCAGCAGCCAAGTCATCCCGGGTAGGGAGACCCAGTACTTC. Translation: CASSQVIPGRETQYF. The genes are TRBV14 and TRBJ2-5; D uncertain. CDR3 length: 15 residues. The germline CDR1 and CDR2 sequences are SGHDN and FVKESK. V was cut by 1 base and J by 5 bases, with 14 bases left in between.

This chain connects TRBV7-8 to TRBJ2-2, with D perhaps matching TRBD1 (5 bases). This CDR3 is 16 amino acids long. The germline V and J ends were trimmed by 3 bases and 9 bases, with 20 bases remaining between them. CDR1 SGHVS and CDR2 FQNEAQ come from the germline V gene. CDR3 sequence (DNA): TGTGCCAGCAGCTTGTCGTCGACAGAATTAGTGAGGGAGCTGTTTTTT. It codes for CASSLSSTELVRELFF.

V is TRBV9 and J is TRBJ2-1; no firm D call. Deletions cut 0 bases from V and 10 bases from J, with 8 bases between. The germline gives CDR1 SGDLS, CDR2 YYNGEE. There are 12 residues in the CDR3. The CDR3 sequence is CASSVDRMEQFF. The CDR3 DNA reads as TGTGCCAGCAGCGTAGACCGTATGGAGCAGTTCTTC.